The following is a T cell receptor beta chain sequence with its context. There is no known antigen for this receptor. One base away there is no much larger clone; base qualities are not given. This sample was taken from a study of OX40 agonist ivuxolimab in advanced cancers. Background on the whole study: Ivuxolimab was a fully human IgG2 agonistic monoclonal antibody targeting the costimulatory receptor OX40 (CD134). Of the approximately 54 patients in dose escalation, about 20 had hepatocellular carcinoma, some 15 had melanoma, 9 had renal cell carcinoma and 9 had head and neck cancer. The monotherapy dose-escalation portion (N = 52 patients) of the phase I ivuxolimab trial is reported in the paper. The point of sequencing TCRbeta in the periphery was to test whether ivuxolimab changed TCR sequence diversity and drove clonal T-cell expansion. Partial responses were achieved by three dose-escalation patients, of whom one had hepatocellular carcinoma and two had cutaneous melanoma. Intravenous ivuxolimab was administered to patients every 2 weeks at six dose levels: 0.01, 0.1, 0.3, 1.5, 3 and 10 mg/kg. Patients were allowed to have had prior anti-PD-1, anti-PD-L1 or anti-CTLA-4 therapy, and approximately 39% of the dose-escalation patients had been treated with checkpoint inhibitors. In the dose-escalation cohort, 82.7% of patients were male, and the mean age was approximately 60 years, with a range of roughly 20 to 85. Study-level results and caveats: Partial responders in the 0.1-3.0 mg/kg groups had among the lowest normalized peripheral clonal expansion, especially among CD8+ T cells. Low levels of normalized T-cell clonal expansion were also seen in some patients who did not respond. After ivuxolimab, CD8+ T cells had more expanded clones than CD4+ T cells on average. At doses from 0.1 to 3.0 mg/kg, clonal expansion was seen in both CD4+ and CD8+ blood T cells between baseline and week 6. The antigen specificity of the peripheral T cells that underwent clonal expansion was not determined.

Genomic DNA was extracted from sorted cells for sequencing of the TCRbeta CDR3 region. TCRbeta CDR3 regions were sequenced using the immunoSEQ Assay. The source is immuneACCESS, and TCRdb retained only in-frame sequences with V and J called. Part of the clones is not carried over; for the studies checked, unresolved V genes explain less than half of this, and the remainder is unexplained. This sample holds roughly 81,000 clones; over 75% were observed only once. The ten largest clones represent around 5.5% of the sample. Patients with a history of autoimmune disease or receiving systemic immunosuppression were excluded from the trial. In every dose cohort, peripheral blood was drawn for TCR sequencing at baseline, cycle 4 day 1, and cycle 7 day 1. The samples were drawn from a first-in-human, open-label, multicenter phase I dose-escalation trial of ivuxolimab. Adults with locally advanced or metastatic head and neck squamous cell, hepatocellular, melanoma or renal cell carcinoma were enrolled in the trial. Before TCR sequencing, CD4+ T cells and CD8+ T cells were sorted from peripheral blood as separate populations.

The CDR3 has 15 amino acids, counting the end cysteine and phenylalanine. The CDR3 DNA has 45 bases and is translated from base 1. Trimming accounts for 1 base at V and 4 bases at J, while the number of junction bases matched to no gene is 5. The germline V gene (reference sequence) gives CDR1 as LNHDA and CDR2 as SQIVND. This receptor was taken from an adult with an advanced solid tumor such as melanoma, head and neck, liver or kidney cancer. The input for sequencing was CD4+ or CD8+ T cells sorted from blood, taken in a trial of the OX40 agonist ivuxolimab. The sequence links TRBV19 to TRBJ2-7; 9 nucleotides in the junction match TRBD1. CDR3 sequence: CASSIGGTGTYEQYF. The nucleotide sequence reads TGTGCCAGTAGTATAGGAGGGACAGGGACGTACGAGCAGTACTTC.